This T cell receptor beta chain was captured in a study of T-cell memory formation after mild COVID-19. The wider study: TCR clusters showed largely donor specificity. Notes on the study in general: Pre-infection memory carried some responding clones, suggesting that cross-reactive memory joined. Clones shrinking between day 15 and 85 showed a balanced CD4/CD8 split, and those that grew later tilted toward CD4+.

Note on this clonotype: No antigen is known for it.

The germline V and J ends were trimmed by 3 bases and 6 bases, with 15 bases remaining between them. The CDR3 has 13 amino acids. Germline V gene lookup returns CDR1 DFQATT and CDR2 SNEGSKA (reference sequence). Amplification by 5'RACE using constant-segment primers produced TCR alpha and TCR beta cDNA libraries that carried sample barcodes and UMIs. MiXCR, applied by TCRdb to the 5' RACE reads, yields one record per CDR3 protein. The sample yields around 370,000 distinct CDR3 sequences, around 21% seen once. Sequencing was carried out using PBMCs or a T cell subset sorted from them (not recorded which). The sequence came from an adult woman who had mild COVID-19 (a few samples of this study predate the infection). Cell type and time point are not known. The chain joins TRBV20-1 to TRBJ2-7; D not resolved. The CDR3 loop reads CSARGPAPTEQYF. CDR3 coding DNA: TGCAGTGCTAGGGGCCCGGCCCCTACCGAGCAGTACTTC.